The next 29 T cell receptor beta chains were all read from a single sample in a study of blood T cell repertoires in COVID-19. Assay used: immunoSEQ multiplex PCR; TCRdb lists only in-frame clones, some missing. The sample lists roughly 290,000 clones, around 87% occurring once. Sequencing input: peripheral blood. These receptors all stem from a woman aged 45-65 years who had recovered from COVID-19.

The rearrangement joins TRBV14 to TRBJ2-5; 7 bases fit TRBD1. The CDR3 loop spans 15 amino acids. V lost 1 base, J lost 2 bases, and 4 bases stayed unmatched. Germline V CDR1 and CDR2: SGHDN, FVKESK. CDR3 in amino acids: CASSQARGSQETQYF. The CDR3, as DNA: TGTGCCAGCAGCCAAGCCAGGGGGTCACAAGAGACCCAGTACTTC.

The chain uses TRBV19 and TRBJ1-2; TRBD1 agrees at 7 bases. Germline V lookup: CDR1 LNHDA, CDR2 SQIVND (reference sequence). The CDR3 extends over 14 amino acids. Germline trimming cut 4 bases from V and 3 bases from J; bases unmatched to any gene: 5. CDR3 nucleotides: TGTGCCAGTAGTAGACAGGGTTTGGACTATGGCTACACCTTC. Its translation is CASSRQGLDYGYTF.

This rearrangement joins TRBV19 to TRBJ1-5, with a possible D match to TRBD1 (6 bases). Germline loops: CDR1 LNHDA, CDR2 SQIVND (reference sequence). Trimming took off 2 bases at V and 5 bases at J, with 7 bases between the two ends. This CDR3 is 13 amino acids long. Written as DNA, the CDR3 is TGTGCCAGTAGTATACGACAGGATCAGCCCCAGCATTTT. This encodes CASSIRQDQPQHF. The variable domain in full, with the rest retrieved from reference TRBV19 and TRBJ1-5, is DGGITQSPKYLFRKEGQNVTLSCEQNLNHDAMYWYRQDPGQGLRLIYYSQIVNDFQKGDIAEGYSVSREKKESFPLTVTSAQKNPTAFYLCASSIRQDQPQHFGDGTRLSIL.

The genes are TRBV6-5 and TRBJ2-1; 7 bases line up with TRBD2. CDR3 length equals 14 residues. Germline values: CDR1 MNHEY, CDR2 SVGAGI. Unmatched junction bases numbered 7, after V lost 2 bases and J lost 9 bases. The CDR3 coding sequence is TGTGCCAGCAGTTACGGCGGGAGTTCTCTTGAGCAGTTCTTC. Protein product: CASSYGGSSLEQFF.

This rearrangement joins TRBV5-4 to TRBJ2-5; TRBD2 matches at 8 bases. CDR3 length: 13 residues. V dropped 4 bases and J dropped 4; count of bases not matched to a gene: 3. The germline CDR1 and CDR2 sequences are SGHNT and YYREEE (reference sequence). The CDR3 DNA follows: TGTGCCAGCAGCCCTGGGACTAGAGAGACCCAGTACTTC. It codes for CASSPGTRETQYF.

This clone was counted between two and nine times. This chain joins TRBV30 and TRBJ1-2, with 8 positions matching TRBD1. This CDR3 is built from 13 residues. Germline lookup yields CDR1 GTSNPN and CDR2 SVGIG (reference sequence). V lost 4 bases, J lost 6 bases, and 7 bases stayed unmatched. The CDR3 loop reads CAWTLGQGHGYTF. In DNA, the CDR3 is TGTGCCTGGACCCTAGGACAGGGCCATGGCTACACCTTC.

This chain joins TRBV24-1 and TRBJ1-2, with TRBD1 as a possible D gene (6 bases). Deletions cut 9 bases from V and 4 bases from J, with 23 bases between. Germline V lookup: CDR1 KGHDR, CDR2 SFDVKD. This CDR3 comprises 16 residues. The CDR3 spells CATPVQGQGDFYGYTF. The CDR3 DNA sequence: TGTGCCACCCCAGTTCAGGGGCAGGGCGACTTCTATGGCTACACCTTC.

The V call is TRBV27, the J call TRBJ1-1, with TRBD1 matching 7 bases. The germline CDR1 and CDR2 sequences are MNHEY and SMNVEV (reference sequence). V shed 3 bases and J 7 bases; nucleotides not matched to a gene: 8. The CDR3 has 14 residues. The CDR3 region is CASSFNRGIGEAFF. CDR3 DNA sequence: TGTGCCAGCAGTTTTAACAGGGGAATCGGTGAAGCTTTCTTT.

The chain carries TRBV6-5 and TRBJ1-6; D not certain. The CDR3 loop spans 14 amino acids. CDR1 MNHEY and CDR2 SVGAGI come from the germline V gene. Trimming took 6 bases from V and 10 from J, leaving 16 bases between them. Written as DNA, the CDR3 is TGTGCCAGCAGGGCCGCGGATGGGTACTCACCCCTCCACTTT. Protein product: CASRAADGYSPLHF.

The genes are TRBV3-1 (or the pseudogene TRBV3-2) and TRBJ1-1, with TRBD1 matching 7 bases. The CDR3 length is 13 residues. V lost 4 bases and J lost 8; bases outside the gene matches: 7. Germline lookup yields CDR1 LGHDT and CDR2 YNNKEL (reference sequence). The CDR3 loop is CASSRQEGAEAFF. The CDR3 DNA sequence: TGTGCCAGCAGCCGACAAGAGGGGGCAGAAGCTTTCTTT.

The chain links TRBV19 to TRBJ2-6; D is possibly TRBD1 (6 bases). The V and J ends lost 5 bases and 1 base respectively, with 12 bases between them. The V gene's germline CDR1 is LNHDA and CDR2 SQIVND (reference sequence). The CDR3 consists of 16 residues. The CDR3 DNA follows: TGTGCCAGTAGTCGGACAGCAGTATCTGGGGCCAACGTCCTGACTTTC. Its translation: CASSRTAVSGANVLTF.

The chain couples TRBV6-2 or TRBV6-3 to TRBJ2-2; the match to TRBD2 covers 16 bases. The V gene end was trimmed by 6 bases and the J gene end by 4 bases; junction bases not matched to a gene: 17. CDR1 is MNHEY, CDR2 SVGEGT, per germline. This CDR3 region has 21 residues. The CDR3 loop is CASSLQGTSGRALLVTGELFF. Here the CDR3 DNA reads TGTGCCAGCAGCCTACAAGGGACTAGCGGGAGGGCCCTCTTAGTCACCGGGGAGCTGTTTTTT.

The V gene is TRBV27, the J gene TRBJ2-6; D possibly corresponds to TRBD2 (7 bases). The germline gives CDR1 MNHEY, CDR2 SMNVEV (reference sequence). The CDR3 totals 17 residues. V was shortened by 5 bases and J by 2 bases, with 16 bases between the two germline ends. The CDR3, as DNA: TGTGCCAGCAGTCAAGGGGGGGGAACCCCTGGGGCCAACGTCCTGACTTTC. It yields the protein CASSQGGGTPGANVLTF.

This chain joins TRBV28 and TRBJ2-5; TRBD2 might be the D (7 bases). Trimming pared 9 bases from V and 5 bases from J, leaving 16 bases between. CDR1 and CDR2 from the germline V gene are MDHEN and SYDVKM. This CDR3 contains 13 residues. CDR3 protein: CASGAGAEETQYF. The DNA of the CDR3 is TGTGCCAGTGGGGCGGGGGCGGAGGAGACCCAGTACTTC.

In its sample, this clone was seen once. The chain joins TRBV18 to TRBJ1-4, with no clear D. The germline CDR1 and CDR2 sequences are KGHSH and LQKENI. The CDR3 loop spans 16 amino acids. Trimming cost V 0 bases and J 8 bases, with 16 bases left between them. In nucleotides, the CDR3 is TGTGCCAGCTCACCACCGAGAGGAAGGCAGATCGAAAAACTGTTTTTT. Translation gives CASSPPRGRQIEKLFF.

V and J are TRBV4-1 and TRBJ2-1, with 12 nucleotides matching TRBD2. The CDR3 runs 16 residues. Germline-derived CDR1 and CDR2 are MGHRA and YSYEKL. Trimming removed 3 bases from V and 4 bases from J; junction bases left unmatched: 4. The CDR3 nucleotides read TGCGCCAGCAGCCAGAAACTAGCGGGGGGATACAATGAGCAGTTCTTC. It translates to CASSQKLAGGYNEQFF.

This clone was picked up one time. V usage is TRBV9 and J usage is TRBJ1-2; 10 nucleotides align to TRBD1. Per germline, CDR1 SGDLS and CDR2 YYNGEE. V gave up 2 bases and J gave up 6 bases; unmatched junction bases: 1. This CDR3 is built from 13 residues. The DNA of the CDR3 is TGTGCCAGCAGCGTTGGGACAGGGGATGGCTACACCTTC. This encodes CASSVGTGDGYTF. The full variable domain, with the rest looked up from reference TRBV9 and TRBJ1-2, is DSGVTQTPKHLITATGQRVTLRCSPRSGDLSVYWYQQSLDQGLQFLIQYYNGEERAKGNILERFSAQQFPDLHSELNLSSLELGDSALYFCASSVGTGDGYTFGSGTRLTVV.

The chain has TRBV20-1 and TRBJ2-5; D not certain. Trimming stripped 5 bases from V and 3 bases from J, with 7 bases between. The CDR3 consists of 11 residues. Germline loops: CDR1 DFQATT, CDR2 SNEGSKA (reference sequence). The chain's CDR3 is CSAENKETQYF. CDR3 coding DNA: TGCAGTGCTGAAAACAAAGAGACCCAGTACTTC.

The chain carries TRBV2 and TRBJ1-5, with 7 bases matching TRBD1. Trimming at V came to 8 bases and at J to 5 bases, leaving 3 bases not matched to a gene. Germline loops: CDR1 SNHLY, CDR2 FYNNEI. The CDR3 spans 12 residues. CDR3 DNA: TGTGCCAGCGGGGACAGTGATCAGCCCCAGCATTTT. Its translation: CASGDSDQPQHF.

This chain connects TRBV19 to TRBJ1-4, with D possibly TRBD1 on 5 matching bases. The V end was cut by 7 bases, the J end by 10 bases, with 22 bases between. CDR3 length: 15 residues. The germline CDR1 and CDR2 sequences are LNHDA and SQIVND (reference sequence). The CDR3 is CASTNWGDTAPKLFF. The CDR3 bases are TGTGCCAGTACTAATTGGGGGGATACGGCCCCAAAACTGTTTTTT.

The J gene is TRBJ2-5, the V gene TRBV5-6, with 7 bases identical to TRBD1. This CDR3 is built from 14 residues. Unmatched junction bases numbered 8, after V lost 4 bases and J lost 5 bases. Germline V gene lookup returns CDR1 SGHDT and CDR2 YYEEEE. CDR3 in amino acids: CASSDTLTGETQYF. Here the CDR3 DNA reads TGTGCCAGCAGCGACACACTGACAGGGGAGACCCAGTACTTC.

This sequence joins TRBV6-6 and TRBJ1-2, with 11 nucleotides matching TRBD1. Germline V lookup: CDR1 MNHNY, CDR2 SVGAGI (reference sequence). The J segment lost 2 bases and the V segment lost 6 bases, leaving 2 bases of the junction unmatched. This CDR3 is built from 14 residues. CDR3 nucleotides: TGTGCCAGCAGACGGGACAGGGGGAACTATGGCTACACCTTC. Translated, it gives CASRRDRGNYGYTF.

The chain joins TRBV6-1 to TRBJ1-1, with D maybe TRBD1 (5 bases). The ends were cut back, 3 bases at V and 0 bases at J, with 11 bases in the middle. Germline V gives CDR1 MNHNS, CDR2 SASEGT. The CDR3 contains 15 residues. The CDR3 loop reads CASSDQGMVNTEAFF. In DNA, the CDR3 is TGTGCCAGCAGTGATCAGGGAATGGTGAACACTGAAGCTTTCTTT.

This chain links TRBV7-3 with TRBJ1-1; a weak D match, TRBD1 (5 bases). Per germline, CDR1 SGHTA and CDR2 FQGTGA. Trimming left V 4 bases short and J 1 base short, with 22 bases between. The CDR3 runs 18 residues. The DNA for the CDR3 is TGTGCCAGCAGCTCGACCGACGGGGGGTATTTTGGGAACACTGAAGCTTTCTTT. This sequence encodes CASSSTDGGYFGNTEAFF.

The CDR3 DNA reads TGTGCCAGCAGCCAAGATAGGGGGTATAATTCACCCCTCCACTTT. This gives the protein CASSQDRGYNSPLHF. The rearrangement joins TRBV4-2 to TRBJ1-6; possibly TRBD1 for D (6 bases). Germline V gives CDR1 LGHNA, CDR2 YNFKEQ. The CDR3 spans 15 residues. V shed 0 bases and J shed 4 bases, with 7 bases lying between them.

In its sample, this clone was seen once. The gene calls are TRBV4-1 and TRBJ1-2; 7 bases are a match to TRBD1. CDR1 and CDR2 from the germline V gene are MGHRA and YSYEKL. Trimming at V came to 3 bases and at J to 8 bases, leaving 12 bases not matched to a gene. The CDR3 loop spans 15 amino acids. The CDR3 DNA is TGCGCCAGCAGCCACACTACAGGGGAAAAAAGGGGCTACACCTTC. This gives the protein CASSHTTGEKRGYTF.

This clone has just one count. The V and J genes are TRBV30 and TRBJ2-1; D may be TRBD2 (6 bases). The CDR3 spans 12 residues. Germline CDR1 reads GTSNPN; CDR2 reads SVGIG (reference sequence). Trimming removed 5 bases at V and 9 bases at J, with 14 bases between. CDR3 in DNA: TGTGCCTGGTTTTCCACCGGGGGTGAGCAGTTCTTC. As protein: CAWFSTGGEQFF.

This chain uses TRBV4-3 with TRBJ1-3; D may be TRBD1 (5 bases). Deletions cut 0 bases from V and 0 bases from J, with 9 bases between. CDR1 LGHNA and CDR2 YSLEER come from the germline V gene. This CDR3 comprises 16 residues. For the CDR3, the DNA is TGCGCCAGCAGCCAAGATATGGGGCCCTCTGGAAACACCATATATTTT. This translates into CASSQDMGPSGNTIYF.

The chain joins TRBV7-3 to TRBJ2-3, with D tentatively TRBD2 (7 bases). Germline loops: CDR1 SGHTA, CDR2 FQGTGA. The CDR3 has 15 amino acids. The V gene lost 6 bases and the J gene lost 6 bases, with 19 bases spanning the gap. In nucleotides, the CDR3 is TGTGCCAGCAGTTCCCGGGACGGGGGGCTGGATACGCAGTATTTT. This gives the protein CASSSRDGGLDTQYF.